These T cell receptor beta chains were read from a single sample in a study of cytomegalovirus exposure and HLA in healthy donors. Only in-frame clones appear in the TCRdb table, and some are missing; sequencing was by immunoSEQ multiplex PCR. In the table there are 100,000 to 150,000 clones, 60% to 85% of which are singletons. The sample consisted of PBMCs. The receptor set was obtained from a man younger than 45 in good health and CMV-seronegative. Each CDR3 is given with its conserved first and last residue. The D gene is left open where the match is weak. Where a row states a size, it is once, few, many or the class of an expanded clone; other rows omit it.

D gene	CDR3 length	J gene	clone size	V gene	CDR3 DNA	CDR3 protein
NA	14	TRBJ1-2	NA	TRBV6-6	TGTGCCAGCAGCCCGACGGACAGTTACTATGGCTACACCTTC	CASSPTDSYYGYTF
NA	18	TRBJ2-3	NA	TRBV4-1	TGCGCCAGCAGCCAAGATCCACCCACTAGCTCGCGCACAGATACGCAGTATTTT	CASSQDPPTSSRTDTQYF
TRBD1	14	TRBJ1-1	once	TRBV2	TGTGCCAGCAGTGACCCGGGCAGGGGGCAAGAAGCTTTCTTT	CASSDPGRGQEAFF
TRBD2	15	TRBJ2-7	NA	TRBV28	TGTGCCAGCAGTTTACTGGCAGGTGGGGAGGGAGAGCAGTACTTC	CASSLLAGGEGEQYF
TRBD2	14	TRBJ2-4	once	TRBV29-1	TGCAGCGTTGAAGAGGGGGGGTCCAAAAACATTCAGTACTTC	CSVEEGGSKNIQYF
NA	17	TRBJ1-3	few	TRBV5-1	TGCGCCAGCAGCTTGTTGGAAAGGACAAGCTCTGGAAACACCATATATTTT	CASSLLERTSSGNTIYF
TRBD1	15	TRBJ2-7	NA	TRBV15	TGTGCCACCAGCAGAGAAGGGACAGGGACCGACGAGCAGTACTTC	CATSREGTGTDEQYF
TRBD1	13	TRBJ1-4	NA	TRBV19	TGTGCCAGTAGTACCCGACAGGGGGAAAAACTGTTTTTT	CASSTRQGEKLFF
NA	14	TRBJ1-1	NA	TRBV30	TGTGCCTGGAGTGACGAAGGGCGGGGGACTGAAGCTTTCTTT	CAWSDEGRGTEAFF
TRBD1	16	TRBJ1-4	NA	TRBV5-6	TGTGCCAGCAGCAGCCCGACAGGGGCAGGTAATGAAAAACTGTTTTTT	CASSSPTGAGNEKLFF